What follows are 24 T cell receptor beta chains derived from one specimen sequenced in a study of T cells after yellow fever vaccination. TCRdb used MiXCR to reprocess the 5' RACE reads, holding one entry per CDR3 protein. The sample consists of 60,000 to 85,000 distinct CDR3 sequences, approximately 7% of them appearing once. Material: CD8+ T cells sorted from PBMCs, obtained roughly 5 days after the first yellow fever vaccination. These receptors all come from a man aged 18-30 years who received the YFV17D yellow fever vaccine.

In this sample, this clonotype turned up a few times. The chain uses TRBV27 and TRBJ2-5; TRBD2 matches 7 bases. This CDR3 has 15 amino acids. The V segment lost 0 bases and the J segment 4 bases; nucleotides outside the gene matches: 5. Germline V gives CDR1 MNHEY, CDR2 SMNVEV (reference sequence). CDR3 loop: CASSLSGLVGETQYF. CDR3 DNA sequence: TGTGCCAGCAGTTTATCCGGACTAGTAGGAGAGACCCAGTACTTC.

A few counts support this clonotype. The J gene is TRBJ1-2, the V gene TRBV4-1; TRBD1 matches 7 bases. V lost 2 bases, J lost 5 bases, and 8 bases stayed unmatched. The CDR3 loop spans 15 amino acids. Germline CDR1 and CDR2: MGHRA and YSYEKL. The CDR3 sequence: CASSQRAGGAYGYTF. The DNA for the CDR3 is TGCGCCAGCAGCCAAAGGGCAGGGGGAGCATATGGCTACACCTTC.

DNA for the CDR3: TGTGCCAGCAGCTGGACAGGGCTCAGGCCTTCACCCCTCCACTTT. Translated, it gives CASSWTGLRPSPLHF. V usage is TRBV7-3 and J usage is TRBJ1-6, with 8 bases lining up with TRBD1. The V and J ends lost 4 bases and 9 bases, in that order; junction bases with no gene match: 8. The CDR3 contains 15 residues. Per germline, CDR1 SGHTA and CDR2 FQGTGA.

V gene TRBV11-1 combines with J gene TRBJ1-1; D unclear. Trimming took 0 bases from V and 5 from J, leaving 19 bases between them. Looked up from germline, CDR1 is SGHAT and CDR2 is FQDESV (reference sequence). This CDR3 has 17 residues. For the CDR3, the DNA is TGTGCCAGCAGCTTAGCGGTGGTTGGCGGGTCGGAAACTGAAGCTTTCTTT. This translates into CASSLAVVGGSETEAFF. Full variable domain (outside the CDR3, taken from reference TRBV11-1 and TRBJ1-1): EAEVAQSPRYKITEKSQAVAFWCDPISGHATLYWYRQILGQGPELLVQFQDESVVDDSQLPKDRFSAERLKGVDSTLKIQPAELGDSAMYLCASSLAVVGGSETEAFFGQGTRLTVV.

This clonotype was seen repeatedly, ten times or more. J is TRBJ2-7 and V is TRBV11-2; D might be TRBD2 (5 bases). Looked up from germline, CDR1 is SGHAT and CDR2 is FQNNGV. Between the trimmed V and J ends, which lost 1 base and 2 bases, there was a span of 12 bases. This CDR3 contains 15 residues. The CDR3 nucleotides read TGTGCCAGCAGCTTAGGGCTAGTCGGGGCCTACGAGCAGTACTTC. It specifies CASSLGLVGAYEQYF.

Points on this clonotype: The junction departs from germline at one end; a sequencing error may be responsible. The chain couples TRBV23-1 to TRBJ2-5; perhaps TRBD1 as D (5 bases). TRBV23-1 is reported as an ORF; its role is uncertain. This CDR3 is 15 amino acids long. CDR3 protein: CSSSQAGLTKETQYF. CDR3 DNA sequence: TGCTCCAGCAGTCAGGCAGGGCTTACCAAAGAGACCCAGTACTTC.

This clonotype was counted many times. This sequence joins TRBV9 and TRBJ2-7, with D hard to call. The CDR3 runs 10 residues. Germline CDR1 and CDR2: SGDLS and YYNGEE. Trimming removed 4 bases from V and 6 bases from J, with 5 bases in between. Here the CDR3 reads CASSPVEQYV. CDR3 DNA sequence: TGTGCCAGCAGCCCTGTCGAGCAGTACGTC.

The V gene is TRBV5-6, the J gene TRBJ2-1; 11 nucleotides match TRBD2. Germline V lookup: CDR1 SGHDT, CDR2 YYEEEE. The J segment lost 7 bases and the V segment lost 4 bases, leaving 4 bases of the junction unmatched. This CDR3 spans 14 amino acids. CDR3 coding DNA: TGTGCCAGCAGCCTGGGACTAGCGGTTAATGAGCAGTTCTTC. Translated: CASSLGLAVNEQFF. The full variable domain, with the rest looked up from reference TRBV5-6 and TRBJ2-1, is DAGVTQSPTHLIKTRGQQVTLRCSPKSGHDTVSWYQQALGQGPQFIFQYYEEEERQRGNFPDRFSGHQFPNYSSELNVNALLLGDSALYLCASSLGLAVNEQFFGPGTRLTVL.

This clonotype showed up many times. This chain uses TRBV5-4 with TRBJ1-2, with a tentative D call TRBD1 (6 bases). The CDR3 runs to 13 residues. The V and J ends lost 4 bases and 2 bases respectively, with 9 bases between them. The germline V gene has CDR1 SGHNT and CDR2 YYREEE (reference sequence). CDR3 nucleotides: TGTGCCAGCAGCAACGGACAGAACTATGGCTACACCTTC. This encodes CASSNGQNYGYTF.

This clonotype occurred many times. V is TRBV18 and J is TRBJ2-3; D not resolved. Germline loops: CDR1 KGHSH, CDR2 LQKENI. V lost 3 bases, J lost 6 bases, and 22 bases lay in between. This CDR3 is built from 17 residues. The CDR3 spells CASSPSRVTPLSDTQYF. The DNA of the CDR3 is TGTGCCAGCTCACCCTCGAGAGTGACTCCCCTTTCGGATACGCAGTATTTT.

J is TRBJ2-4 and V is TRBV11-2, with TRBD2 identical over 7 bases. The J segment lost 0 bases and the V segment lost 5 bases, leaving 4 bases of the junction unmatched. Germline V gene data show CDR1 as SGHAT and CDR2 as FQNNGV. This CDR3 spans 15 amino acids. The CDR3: CASSVGGLAKNIQYF. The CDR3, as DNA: TGTGCCAGCAGCGTCGGGGGGTTAGCCAAAAACATTCAGTACTTC. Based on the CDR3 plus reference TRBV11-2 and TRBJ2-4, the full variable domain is EAGVAQSPRYKIIEKRQSVAFWCNPISGHATLYWYQQILGQGPKLLIQFQNNGVVDDSQLPKDRFSAERLKGVDSTLKIQPAKLEDSAVYLCASSVGGLAKNIQYFGAGTRLSVL.

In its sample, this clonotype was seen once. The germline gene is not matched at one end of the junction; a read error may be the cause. This CDR3 reads CATGATRTIGDTHYF. CDR3 sequence (DNA): TGTGCCACGGGGGCCACCCGGACTATTGGAGATACGCACTATTTT. This chain joins TRBV24-1 and TRBJ2-3; perhaps D is TRBD1 or TRBD2 (6 bases each). This CDR3 contains 15 residues. Germline V gene sequence: CDR1 KGHDR, CDR2 SFDVKD.

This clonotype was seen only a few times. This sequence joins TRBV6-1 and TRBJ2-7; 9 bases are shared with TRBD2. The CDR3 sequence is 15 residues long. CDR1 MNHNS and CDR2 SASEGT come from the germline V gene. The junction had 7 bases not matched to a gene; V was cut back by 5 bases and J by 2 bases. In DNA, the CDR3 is TGTGCCAGCAGTTCAAGCGGGGGGCCTACCTACGAGCAGTACTTC. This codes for CASSSSGGPTYEQYF.

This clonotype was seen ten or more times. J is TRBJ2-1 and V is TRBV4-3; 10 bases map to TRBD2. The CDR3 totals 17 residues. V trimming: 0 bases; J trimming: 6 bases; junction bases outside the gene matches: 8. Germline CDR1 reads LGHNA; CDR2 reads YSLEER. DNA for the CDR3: TGCGCCAGCAGCCAAGAAGAGCCAAGCGGGGGGGCCAATGAGCAGTTCTTC. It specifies CASSQEEPSGGANEQFF.

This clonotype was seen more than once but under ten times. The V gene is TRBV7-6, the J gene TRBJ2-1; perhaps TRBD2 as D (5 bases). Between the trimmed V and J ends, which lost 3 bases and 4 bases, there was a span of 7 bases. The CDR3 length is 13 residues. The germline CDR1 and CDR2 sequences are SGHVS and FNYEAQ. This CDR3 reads CASSFREYNEQFF. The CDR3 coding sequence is TGTGCCAGCAGCTTCCGGGAATACAATGAGCAGTTCTTC.

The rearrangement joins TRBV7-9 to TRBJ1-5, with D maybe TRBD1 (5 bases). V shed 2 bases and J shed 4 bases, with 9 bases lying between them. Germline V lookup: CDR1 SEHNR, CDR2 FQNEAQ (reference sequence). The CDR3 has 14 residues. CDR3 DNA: TGTGCCAGCAGCTTACCAGGGAGTAATCAGCCCCAGCATTTT. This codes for CASSLPGSNQPQHF.

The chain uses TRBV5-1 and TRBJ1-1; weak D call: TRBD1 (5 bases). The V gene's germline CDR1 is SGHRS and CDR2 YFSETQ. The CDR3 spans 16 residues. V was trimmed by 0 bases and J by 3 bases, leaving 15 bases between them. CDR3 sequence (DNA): TGCGCCAGCAGCTTGGGGCGCGGGGCAACTTACACTGAAGCTTTCTTT. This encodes CASSLGRGATYTEAFF.

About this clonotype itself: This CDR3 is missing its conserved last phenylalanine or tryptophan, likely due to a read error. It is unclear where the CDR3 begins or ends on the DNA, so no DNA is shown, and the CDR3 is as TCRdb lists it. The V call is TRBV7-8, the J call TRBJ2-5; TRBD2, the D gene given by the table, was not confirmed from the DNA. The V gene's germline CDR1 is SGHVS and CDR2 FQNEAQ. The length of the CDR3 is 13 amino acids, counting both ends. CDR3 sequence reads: CASSAGTSGVESL.

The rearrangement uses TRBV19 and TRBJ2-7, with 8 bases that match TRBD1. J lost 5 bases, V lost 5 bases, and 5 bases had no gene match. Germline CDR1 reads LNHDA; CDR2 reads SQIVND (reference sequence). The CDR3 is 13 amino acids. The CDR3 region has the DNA TGTGCCAGTAGTGCCTTGACAGGGGACGAGCAGTACTTC. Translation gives CASSALTGDEQYF.

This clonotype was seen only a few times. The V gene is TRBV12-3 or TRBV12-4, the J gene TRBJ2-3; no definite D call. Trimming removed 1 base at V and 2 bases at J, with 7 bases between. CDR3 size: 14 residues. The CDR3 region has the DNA TGTGCCAGCAGTTTAGTTTCATTCACAGATACGCAGTATTTT. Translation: CASSLVSFTDTQYF.

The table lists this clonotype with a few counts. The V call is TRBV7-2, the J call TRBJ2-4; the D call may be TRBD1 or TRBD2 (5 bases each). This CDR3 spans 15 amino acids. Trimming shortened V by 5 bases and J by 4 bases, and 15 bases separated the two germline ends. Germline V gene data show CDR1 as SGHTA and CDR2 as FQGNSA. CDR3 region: CASSQQGEGKNIQYF. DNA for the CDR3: TGTGCCAGCAGCCAGCAGGGAGAGGGTAAAAACATTCAGTACTTC.

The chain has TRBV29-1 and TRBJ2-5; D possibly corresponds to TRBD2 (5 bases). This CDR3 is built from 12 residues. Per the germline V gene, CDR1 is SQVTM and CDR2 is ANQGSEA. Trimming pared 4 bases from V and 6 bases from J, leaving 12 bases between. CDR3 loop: CSVGRPGKTQYF. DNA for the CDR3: TGCAGCGTTGGACGCCCGGGGAAGACCCAGTACTTC.

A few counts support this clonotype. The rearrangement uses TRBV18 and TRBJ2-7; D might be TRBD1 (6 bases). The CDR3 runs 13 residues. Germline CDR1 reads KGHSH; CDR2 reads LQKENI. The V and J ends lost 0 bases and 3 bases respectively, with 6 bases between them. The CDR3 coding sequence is TGTGCCAGCTCACCACCGGACAGCTACGAGCAGTACTTC. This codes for CASSPPDSYEQYF.

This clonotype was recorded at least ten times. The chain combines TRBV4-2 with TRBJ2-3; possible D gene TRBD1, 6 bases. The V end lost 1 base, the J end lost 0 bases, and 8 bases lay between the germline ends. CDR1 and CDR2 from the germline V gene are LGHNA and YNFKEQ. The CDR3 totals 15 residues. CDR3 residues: CASSQGTDSTDTQYF. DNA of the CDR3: TGTGCCAGCAGCCAAGGGACAGATAGCACAGATACGCAGTATTTT.